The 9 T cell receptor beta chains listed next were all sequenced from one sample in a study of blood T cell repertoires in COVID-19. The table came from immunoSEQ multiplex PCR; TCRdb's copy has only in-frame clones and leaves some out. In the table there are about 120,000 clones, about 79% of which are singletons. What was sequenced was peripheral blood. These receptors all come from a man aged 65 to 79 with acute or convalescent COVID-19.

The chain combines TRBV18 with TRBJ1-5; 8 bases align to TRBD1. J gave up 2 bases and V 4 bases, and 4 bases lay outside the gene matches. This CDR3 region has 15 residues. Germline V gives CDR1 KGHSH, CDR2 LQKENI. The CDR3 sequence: CASSRDRTGNQPQHF. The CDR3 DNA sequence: TGTGCCAGCTCACGGGACAGGACGGGCAATCAGCCCCAGCATTTT.

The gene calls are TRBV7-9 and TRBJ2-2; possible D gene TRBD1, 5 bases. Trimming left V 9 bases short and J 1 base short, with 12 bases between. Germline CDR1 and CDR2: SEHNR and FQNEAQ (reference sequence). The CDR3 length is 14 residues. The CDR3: CARSGRENTGELFF. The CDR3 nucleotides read TGTGCCAGGAGTGGCAGGGAGAACACCGGGGAGCTGTTTTTT.

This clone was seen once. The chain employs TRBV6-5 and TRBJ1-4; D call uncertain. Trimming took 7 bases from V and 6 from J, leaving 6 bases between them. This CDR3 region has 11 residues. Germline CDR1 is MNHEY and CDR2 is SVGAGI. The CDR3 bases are TGTGCCAGCAACCGCGATGAAAAACTGTTTTTT. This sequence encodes CASNRDEKLFF.

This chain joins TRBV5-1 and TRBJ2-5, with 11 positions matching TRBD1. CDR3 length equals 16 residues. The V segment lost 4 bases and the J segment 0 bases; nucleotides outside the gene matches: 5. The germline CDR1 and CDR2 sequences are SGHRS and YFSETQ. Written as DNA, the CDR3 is TGCGCCAGCAGCGGAGGGACAGGGGGGTACCAAGAGACCCAGTACTTC. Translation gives CASSGGTGGYQETQYF.

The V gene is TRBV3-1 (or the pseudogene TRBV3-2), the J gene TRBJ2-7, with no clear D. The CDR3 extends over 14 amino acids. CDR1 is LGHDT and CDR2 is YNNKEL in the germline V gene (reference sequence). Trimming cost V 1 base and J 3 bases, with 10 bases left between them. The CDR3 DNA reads TGTGCCAGCAGCCAAGGGGTGAGGCACTACGAGCAGTACTTC. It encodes CASSQGVRHYEQYF.

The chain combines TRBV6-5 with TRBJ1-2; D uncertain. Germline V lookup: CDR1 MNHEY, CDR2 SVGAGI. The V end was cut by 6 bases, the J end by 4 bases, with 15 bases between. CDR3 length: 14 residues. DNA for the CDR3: TGTGCCAGCAGCTATGGTGGTATTGGCTATGGCTACACCTTC. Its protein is CASSYGGIGYGYTF.

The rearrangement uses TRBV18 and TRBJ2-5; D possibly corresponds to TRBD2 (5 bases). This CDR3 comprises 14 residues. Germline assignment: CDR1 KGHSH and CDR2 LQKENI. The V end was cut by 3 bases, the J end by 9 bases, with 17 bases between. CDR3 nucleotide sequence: TGTGCCAGCTCACCCCCTACCGGTTCAGCGGCCCAGTACTTC. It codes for CASSPPTGSAAQYF.

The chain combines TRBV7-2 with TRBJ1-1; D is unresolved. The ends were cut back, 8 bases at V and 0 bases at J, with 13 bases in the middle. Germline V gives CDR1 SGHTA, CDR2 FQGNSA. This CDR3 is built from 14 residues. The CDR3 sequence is CASGAFGMNTEAFF. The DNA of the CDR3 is TGTGCCAGCGGCGCTTTCGGGATGAACACTGAAGCTTTCTTT.

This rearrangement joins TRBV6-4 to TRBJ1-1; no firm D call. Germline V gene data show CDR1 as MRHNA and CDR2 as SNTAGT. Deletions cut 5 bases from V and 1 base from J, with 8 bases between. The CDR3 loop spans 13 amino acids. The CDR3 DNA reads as TGTGCCAGCAGTATAGAGAGGAACACTGAAGCTTTCTTT. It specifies CASSIERNTEAFF.